Each of the 31 T cell receptor beta chains below was sequenced from the same sample in a study of monozygotic twins with inflammatory bowel disease. Each CDR3 protein gets one entry in TCRdb, which reprocessed the 5' RACE reads and gives no DNA. This sample's table reports about 330,000 distinct CDR3 sequences. Input material: blood. These receptor sequences come from a human donor with ulcerative colitis or Crohn's disease, or a healthy co-twin of an affected twin (not recorded which).

This chain joins TRBV6-5 and TRBJ1-2. This CDR3 spans 17 amino acids. Germline CDR1 reads MNHEY; CDR2 reads SVGAGI. CDR3 sequence reads: CASSYSRSGVGHEGYTF.

This chain connects TRBV14 to TRBJ2-1; TCRdb names TRBD1, which stays unverified in the absence of DNA. Germline CDR1 SGHDN, CDR2 FVKESK. The CDR3 consists of 16 residues. The CDR3 region is CASSQDGQGAYNEQFF. The complete variable domain, with remaining parts taken from reference TRBV14 and TRBJ2-1, reads EAGVTQFPSHSVIEKGQTVTLRCDPISGHDNLYWYRRVMGKEIKFLLHFVKESKQDESGMPNNRFLAERTGGTYSTLKVQPAELEDSGVYFCASSQDGQGAYNEQFFGPGTRLTVL.

The V and J genes are TRBV20-1 and TRBJ2-1. Germline V gene data show CDR1 as DFQATT and CDR2 as SNEGSKA (reference sequence). The CDR3 is 13 residues long. CDR3 protein: CTMYDGSYNEQFF.

The chain has TRBV19 and TRBJ1-1. CDR1 is LNHDA, CDR2 SQIVND, per germline (reference sequence). The CDR3 is made up of 14 amino acids. The CDR3 region is CASSPRNARVEAFF.

The chain is built from TRBV11-2 and TRBJ2-2. Germline CDR1 reads SGHAT; CDR2 reads FQNNGV. The CDR3 consists of 17 residues. The CDR3 sequence is CASSLDLTDINTGELFF.

This rearrangement joins TRBV5-1 to TRBJ2-3; the D gene TCRdb calls, TRBD2, cannot be checked with no DNA. CDR3 size: 13 residues. The germline CDR1 and CDR2 sequences are SGHRS and YFSETQ. The CDR3 sequence: CASSSLAGDTQYF.

The V and J genes are TRBV11-2 and TRBJ2-3; the D gene TCRdb calls, TRBD2, cannot be checked with no DNA. The CDR3 is 19 residues long. Germline CDR1 and CDR2: SGHAT and FQNNGV. CDR3 in amino acids: CASSLRIGLAGGPIDTQYF.

This chain uses TRBV5-1 with TRBJ1-4; TCRdb picks TRBD1, but there is no DNA to check that call. Germline lookup yields CDR1 SGHRS and CDR2 YFSETQ. The CDR3 spans 17 residues. CDR3 loop: CASSLYSGGASNEKLFF.

This rearrangement joins TRBV7-9 to TRBJ2-3. The CDR3 runs to 13 residues. Germline V CDR1 and CDR2: SEHNR, FQNEAQ (reference sequence). CDR3 protein: CASSQSRTDTQYF.

This rearrangement joins TRBV19 to TRBJ2-7; TCRdb returns TRBD2, unconfirmable since there is no DNA. The CDR3 is 12 amino acids. The V gene's germline CDR1 is LNHDA and CDR2 SQIVND (reference sequence). The CDR3 loop reads CASGRGRDEQYF.

The rearrangement links TRBV13 to TRBJ1-1; TCRdb designates TRBD1, a call that cannot be tested without DNA. CDR1 is PRHDT, CDR2 FYEKMQ, per germline (reference sequence). The CDR3 has 15 amino acids. This chain's CDR3 is CASSCDRGKNTEAFF.

This chain links TRBV4-1 with TRBJ2-7; TCRdb picks TRBD1, but there is no DNA to check that call. This CDR3 region has 15 residues. Germline V gene data show CDR1 as MGHRA and CDR2 as YSYEKL. The CDR3 reads CASSQHGTRGDEQYF.

The gene calls are TRBV7-3 and TRBJ1-2; TCRdb's D call, TRBD1, is unchecked because there is no DNA. CDR3 length: 15 amino acids. Germline CDR1 is SGHTA and CDR2 is FQGTGA. CDR3 sequence: CASSPRGSMNYGYTF.

The chain links TRBV28 to TRBJ1-2; the D call from TCRdb, TRBD1, cannot be confirmed without DNA. Germline V CDR1 and CDR2: MDHEN, SYDVKM. This CDR3 is 12 amino acids long. The CDR3 sequence: CASSSGGRGYTF.

This sequence joins TRBV2 and TRBJ2-3; TCRdb's assignment of TRBD1 cannot be checked, as there is no DNA. Germline V gives CDR1 SNHLY, CDR2 FYNNEI. This CDR3 has 12 amino acids. The CDR3 region is CASSDDSDTQYF.

The chain employs TRBV7-2 and TRBJ1-1. The germline gives CDR1 SGHTA, CDR2 FQGNSA. This CDR3 is built from 13 residues. CDR3 residues: CASTVGGNTEAFF. The full variable domain, in which reference TRBV7-2 and TRBJ1-1 provide the parts outside the CDR3, is GAGVSQSPSNKVTEKGKDVELRCDPISGHTALYWYRQSLGQGLEFLIYFQGNSAPDKSGLPSDRFSAERTGGSVSTLTIQRTQQEDSAVYLCASTVGGNTEAFFGQGTRLTVV.

The gene calls are TRBV20-1 and TRBJ2-5; there is no DNA to check the TCRdb D call of TRBD2. This CDR3 is 13 amino acids long. CDR1 and CDR2 (germline): DFQATT, SNEGSKA (reference sequence). CDR3 region: CSARSTSKETQYF.

V and J are TRBV29-1 and TRBJ2-3; TCRdb calls TRBD2, which cannot be checked without DNA. The germline gives CDR1 SQVTM, CDR2 ANQGSEA. The CDR3 runs to 14 residues. The CDR3: CSVLRLASTDTQYF.

V is TRBV5-1 and J is TRBJ2-5; the D call from TCRdb, TRBD1, cannot be confirmed without DNA. CDR1 and CDR2 (germline): SGHRS, YFSETQ. The CDR3 contains 14 residues. The chain's CDR3 is CASSRTDSQETQYF. Combining the CDR3 with reference TRBV5-1 and TRBJ2-5 gives the whole variable domain KAGVTQTPRYLIKTRGQQVTLSCSPISGHRSVSWYQQTPGQGLQFLFEYFSETQRNKGNFPGRFSGRQFSNSRSEMNVSTLELGDSALYLCASSRTDSQETQYFGPGTRLLVL.

The chain couples TRBV13 to TRBJ1-4; as DNA is missing, the TRBD1 call by TCRdb cannot be tested. CDR1 and CDR2 (germline): PRHDT, FYEKMQ (reference sequence). The CDR3 totals 14 residues. The CDR3 reads CASSRSGTGEKLFF.

CDR3 sequence: CSARDTGLGNEKLFF. The chain carries TRBV20-1 and TRBJ1-4; TCRdb picks TRBD1, but there is no DNA to check that call. Germline values: CDR1 DFQATT, CDR2 SNEGSKA (reference sequence). The CDR3 is 15 amino acids.

This chain links TRBV20-1 with TRBJ1-1; checking the TCRdb D call of TRBD1 is not possible without DNA. The CDR3 has 14 amino acids. Germline CDR1 DFQATT, CDR2 SNEGSKA (reference sequence). CDR3 residues: CSTMRGDRNTEAFF.

The rearrangement links TRBV11-2 to TRBJ2-3; TCRdb reports TRBD2, a call that lacks DNA to check it against. Germline V gene sequence: CDR1 SGHAT, CDR2 FQNNGV. The CDR3 extends over 14 amino acids. The CDR3 loop reads CASSPSMDADTQYF.

This chain uses TRBV20-1 with TRBJ1-4. This CDR3 spans 11 amino acids. Germline-derived CDR1 and CDR2 are DFQATT and SNEGSKA (reference sequence). Here the CDR3 reads CSASFVEKLFF.

The genes are TRBV5-6 and TRBJ2-5. The germline CDR1 and CDR2 sequences are SGHDT and YYEEEE. There are 13 residues in the CDR3. CDR3 protein: CASSWDRQETQYF.

The rearrangement uses TRBV5-4 and TRBJ2-6. In germline, CDR1 is SGHNT, CDR2 YYREEE (reference sequence). The CDR3 is made up of 15 amino acids. The CDR3 here is CASSFPGSGANVLTF.

This chain connects TRBV12-3 or TRBV12-4 to TRBJ2-2; the TCRdb call, TRBD1, lacks DNA for checking. This CDR3 contains 14 residues. The CDR3 is CASSFNAGGGELFF.

The rearrangement uses TRBV28 and TRBJ1-6; the D call of TRBD1 rests on TCRdb alone, since no DNA is present to check it. There are 15 residues in the CDR3. Germline-derived CDR1 and CDR2 are MDHEN and SYDVKM. CDR3 loop: CASNEQGMYYSPLHF.

The rearrangement links TRBV2 to TRBJ1-6; the D gene TCRdb calls, TRBD1, cannot be checked with no DNA. Germline V gene sequence: CDR1 SNHLY, CDR2 FYNNEI. This CDR3 has 15 amino acids. CDR3 residues: CASSEAGTANSPLHF.

This chain joins TRBV29-1 and TRBJ1-2; TCRdb picks TRBD1, but there is no DNA to check that call. The CDR3 has 12 amino acids. Germline lookup yields CDR1 SQVTM and CDR2 ANQGSEA. CDR3 region: CSVGGQVYGYTF. The complete variable domain, with remaining parts taken from reference TRBV29-1 and TRBJ1-2, reads SAVISQKPSRDICQRGTSLTIQCQVDSQVTMMFWYRQQPGQSLTLIATANQGSEATYESGFVIDKFPISRPNLTFSTLTVSNMSPEDSSIYLCSVGGQVYGYTFGSGTRLTVV.

This CDR3 reads CASSLGRANEQFF. The rearrangement joins TRBV7-8 to TRBJ2-1. The CDR3 is 13 residues long. Germline lookup yields CDR1 SGHVS and CDR2 FQNEAQ. Combining the CDR3 with reference TRBV7-8 and TRBJ2-1 gives the whole variable domain GAGVSQSPRYKVAKRGQDVALRCDPISGHVSLFWYQQALGQGPEFLTYFQNEAQLDKSGLPSDRFFAERPEGSVSTLKIQRTQQEDSAVYLCASSLGRANEQFFGPGTRLTVL.